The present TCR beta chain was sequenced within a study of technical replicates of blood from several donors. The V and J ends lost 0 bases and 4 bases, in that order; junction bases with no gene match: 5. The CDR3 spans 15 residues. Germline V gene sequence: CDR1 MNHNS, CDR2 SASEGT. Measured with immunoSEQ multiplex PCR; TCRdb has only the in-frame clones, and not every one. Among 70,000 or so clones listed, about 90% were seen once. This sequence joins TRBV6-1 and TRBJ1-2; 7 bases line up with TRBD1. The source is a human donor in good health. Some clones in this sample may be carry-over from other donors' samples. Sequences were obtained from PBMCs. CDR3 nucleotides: TGTGCCAGCAGTGAAGCGAGGACAGGACCCTATGGCTACACCTTC. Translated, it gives CASSEARTGPYGYTF.